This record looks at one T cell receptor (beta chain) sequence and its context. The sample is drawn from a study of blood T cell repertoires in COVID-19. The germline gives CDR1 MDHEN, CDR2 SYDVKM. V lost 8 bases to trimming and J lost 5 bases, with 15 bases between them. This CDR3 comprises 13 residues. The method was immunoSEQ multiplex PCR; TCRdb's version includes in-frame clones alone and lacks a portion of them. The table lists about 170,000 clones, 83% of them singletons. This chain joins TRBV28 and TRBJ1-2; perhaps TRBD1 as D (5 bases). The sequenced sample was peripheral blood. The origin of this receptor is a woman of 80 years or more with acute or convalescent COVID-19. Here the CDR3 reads CASGGVLGYGYTF. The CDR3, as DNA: TGTGCCAGCGGGGGGGTCTTAGGGTATGGCTACACCTTC.